Included here is one T cell receptor beta chain sequence, with context. Its antigen is currently not known. No base quality values were provided; no much bigger clone lies one nucleotide off. This sample is drawn from a study of control samples from healthy donors and cancer patients (dated by TCRdb to the early 2020s). CDR1 and CDR2, looked up from the germline V gene (reference sequence), are MNHNY and SVGAGI. From V the trimming removes 3 bases and from J it removes 5 bases, while the gene matches leave 2 bases of the junction unaccounted for. From the cysteine through the phenylalanine, the CDR3 covers 14 amino acids. This entry keeps only the CDR3 DNA: 42 bases, framed from base 1. Libraries were prepared through the immunoSEQ multiplex PCR assay. TCRdb re-hosts the immuneACCESS table, in-frame sequences only. Its copies lack some clones; in the studies checked, an unresolved V gene accounts for under half of them, and the cause for the rest is not known. This sample is represented by about 13,000 clones; roughly three quarters of them were singletons. The ten most abundant clones make up 7% to 10% of the sample.

Input material: formalin-fixed, paraffin-embedded tissue. The rearranged chain carries TRBV6-6 and TRBJ2-2; TRBD1 fits 8 bases in the junction. The TCR sequence derives from a male donor with melanoma. The DNA sequence is TGTGCCAGCAGTTATCGACAGGGGACCGGGGAGCTGTTTTTT. Translated, this is CASSYRQGTGELFF.